This T cell receptor (beta chain) was captured by sequencing in a study of cytotoxic CD8 clonotypes in ibrutinib-treated CLL. Profiled with immunoSEQ multiplex PCR; TCRdb holds only in-frame clones, not every one. The table has approximately 340,000 clones, roughly 71% seen once; the top ten hold 5% to 6.5%. Cryopreserved PBMCs supplied about 2 micrograms of genomic DNA for TCR beta libraries. This specimen was PBMCs, taken after 36 months of ibrutinib treatment. The receptor was isolated from a human donor with chronic lymphocytic leukemia.

The CDR3 loop reads CASSDRQGGTDTQYF. CDR3 coding DNA: TGCGCCAGCAGTGACAGACAGGGGGGCACAGATACGCAGTATTTT. The chain employs TRBV10-2 and TRBJ2-3; TRBD1 agrees at 9 bases. From germline, CDR1 is WSHSY and CDR2 SAAADI. Trimming at V came to 3 bases and at J to 1 base, leaving 2 bases not matched to a gene. The CDR3 loop spans 15 amino acids.